Each of the 17 T cell receptor beta chains below was sequenced from the same sample in a study of T-cell memory formation after mild COVID-19. TCRdb re-analysed the 5' RACE reads in MiXCR, keeping a single row per CDR3 protein. The sample gives 100,000 to 130,000 distinct CDR3 sequences, 18% of which show up once; 5% to 7% is in the top ten. The sequenced material came from PBMCs or a T cell subset sorted from them (not recorded which). The receptor source for this set is a man aged 18 to 35 who had mild COVID-19 (a few samples of this study predate the infection). Cell type and time point are not known.

This clonotype was counted many times. This sequence joins TRBV7-8 and TRBJ1-5; D is possibly TRBD1 (6 bases). The CDR3 covers 16 residues. V dropped 5 bases and J dropped 0 bases, with 14 bases sitting between them. Germline V gene lookup returns CDR1 SGHVS and CDR2 FQNEAQ. The CDR3 DNA sequence: TGTGCCAGCAGCGCGTACAGGGTACCTAGCAATCAGCCCCAGCATTTT. Its protein product is CASSAYRVPSNQPQHF.

The rearrangement joins TRBV9 to TRBJ1-6; D not resolved. Germline assignment: CDR1 SGDLS and CDR2 YYNGEE. This CDR3 has 13 amino acids. Trimming cost V 0 bases and J 6 bases, with 4 bases left between them. CDR3 DNA sequence: TGTGCCAGCAGCGTAGTTGTTAATTCACCCCTCCACTTT. Translation gives CASSVVVNSPLHF.

The chain employs TRBV14 and TRBJ1-2; possibly TRBD1 for D (5 bases). V shed 3 bases and J shed 4 bases, with 18 bases lying between them. This CDR3 spans 16 amino acids. CDR1 and CDR2 (germline): SGHDN, FVKESK. The CDR3 sequence is CASSHLGLPNPYGYTF. The CDR3 DNA reads TGTGCCAGCAGCCATCTGGGACTCCCTAACCCCTATGGCTACACCTTC.

The rearrangement uses TRBV20-1 and TRBJ2-3; no clear D gene. CDR1 is DFQATT and CDR2 is SNEGSKA in the germline V gene (reference sequence). V was pared by 4 bases and J by 1 base, with 6 bases between. CDR3 length: 12 amino acids. CDR3 nucleotide sequence: TGCAGTGCTATTCTACGCACAGATACGCAGTATTTT. Translation: CSAILRTDTQYF.

There are many counts of this clonotype. The genes are TRBV2 and TRBJ2-7; the D is unclear. Trimming shortened V by 6 bases and J by 5 bases, and 14 bases separated the two germline ends. In germline, CDR1 is SNHLY, CDR2 FYNNEI. The CDR3 runs to 13 residues. The CDR3 loop is CASRSPPLDEQYV. The DNA of the CDR3 is TGTGCCAGCAGGTCTCCCCCCCTGGACGAGCAGTACGTC.

This chain connects TRBV5-4 to TRBJ2-4; unclear D gene. V was trimmed by 1 base and J by 6 bases, leaving 14 bases between them. The CDR3 has 15 residues. Germline V CDR1 and CDR2: SGHNT, YYREEE (reference sequence). In nucleotides, the CDR3 is TGTGCCAGCAGCTTGTCCCCCCAGGCGCCAAACATTCAGTACTTC. Translation: CASSLSPQAPNIQYF.

CDR3 protein: CASSIQTSSYGYTF. The CDR3 DNA is TGTGCCAGCAGTATACAGACATCTTCCTATGGCTACACCTTC. The rearrangement links TRBV12-3 or TRBV12-4 to TRBJ1-2; D ambiguous. V gave up 5 bases and J gave up 4 bases, with 14 bases separating them. The CDR3 sequence is 14 residues long.

Many counts were recorded for this clonotype. This chain links TRBV7-6 with TRBJ2-1, with D uncertain. From germline, CDR1 is SGHVS and CDR2 FNYEAQ. The CDR3 is 13 amino acids. With 1 base removed from V and 6 bases from J, the gap between germline ends came to 7 bases. CDR3 residues: CASSLGLVNEQFF. In nucleotides, the CDR3 is TGTGCCAGCAGCTTAGGGCTAGTCAATGAGCAGTTCTTC.

This chain uses TRBV6-6 with TRBJ2-1; possible D gene TRBD1, 6 bases. Germline assignment: CDR1 MNHNY and CDR2 SVGAGI (reference sequence). V lost 5 bases and J lost 5, with 16 bases in between. The CDR3 covers 15 residues. The CDR3 nucleotides read TGTGCCAGCAGTCCGGGACACGGGGTCAACAATGAGCAGTTCTTC. This gives the protein CASSPGHGVNNEQFF.

This chain joins TRBV29-1 and TRBJ1-3; D not resolved. Germline CDR1 SQVTM, CDR2 ANQGSEA. Trimming removed 3 bases at V and 0 bases at J, with 9 bases between. The CDR3 sequence is 14 residues long. The CDR3 DNA is TGCAGCGTTGAGCGCGGGGTCTCTGGAAACACCATATATTTT. Translation gives CSVERGVSGNTIYF.

This chain links TRBV4-1 with TRBJ1-5; no reliable D call. Trimming took 4 bases from V and 6 from J, leaving 13 bases between them. Germline V gene sequence: CDR1 MGHRA, CDR2 YSYEKL. The CDR3 loop spans 14 amino acids. The CDR3 region has the DNA TGCGCCAGCAGCCTCTGGGGAGGAGGTCAGCCCCAGCATTTT. Encoded protein: CASSLWGGGQPQHF.

The rearrangement uses TRBV20-1 and TRBJ1-5, with a tentative D call TRBD1 (5 bases). The ends were cut back, 3 bases at V and 5 bases at J, with 11 bases in the middle. The CDR3 sequence is 13 residues long. CDR1 DFQATT and CDR2 SNEGSKA come from the germline V gene (reference sequence). CDR3 protein: CSARTVWDQPQHF. In nucleotides, the CDR3 is TGCAGTGCTAGGACAGTGTGGGATCAGCCCCAGCATTTT.

The chain is built from TRBV5-5 and TRBJ2-5, with D perhaps being TRBD1 or TRBD2 (5 bases each). Between the trimmed V and J ends, which lost 4 bases and 2 bases, there was a span of 12 bases. The CDR3 runs to 14 residues. CDR1 SGHKS and CDR2 YYEKEE come from the germline V gene (reference sequence). CDR3 sequence: CASSQGPMQETQYF. The CDR3 DNA reads TGTGCCAGCAGCCAGGGACCGATGCAAGAGACCCAGTACTTC.

This clonotype came up a few times. CDR3 amino acids: CASQRRLTDTQYF. The CDR3, as DNA: TGTGCCAGCCAGCGGCGACTCACAGATACGCAGTATTTT. This sequence joins TRBV7-8 and TRBJ2-3; weak D call: TRBD2 (5 bases). The V end was cut by 8 bases, the J end by 2 bases, with 11 bases between. Looked up from germline, CDR1 is SGHVS and CDR2 is FQNEAQ. CDR3 length: 13 residues.

This clonotype was counted only a few times. This chain links TRBV20-1 with TRBJ1-3; TRBD1 might be the D (5 bases). In germline, CDR1 is DFQATT, CDR2 SNEGSKA (reference sequence). The length of the CDR3 is 17 residues. Trimming cost V 6 bases and J 0 bases, with 21 bases left between them. The CDR3 sequence is CSALRPSGTISGNTIYF. In DNA, the CDR3 is TGCAGTGCCCTACGTCCCTCAGGGACCATCTCTGGAAACACCATATATTTT.

This clonotype was observed a handful of times. The rearrangement links TRBV4-1 to TRBJ2-7; TRBD1 matches 7 bases. This CDR3 comprises 14 residues. V shed 3 bases and J 4 bases; nucleotides not matched to a gene: 6. Germline CDR1 MGHRA, CDR2 YSYEKL. CDR3 loop: CASSQDRNRYEQYV. Written as DNA, the CDR3 is TGCGCCAGCAGCCAGGACAGGAATAGGTACGAGCAGTACGTC.

The rearrangement joins TRBV5-5 to TRBJ1-5, with TRBD1 as a possible D gene (5 bases). The CDR3 loop spans 16 amino acids. Germline CDR1 is SGHKS and CDR2 is YYEKEE (reference sequence). With 0 bases removed from V and 7 bases from J, the gap between germline ends came to 17 bases. CDR3: CASSLDGVGQGQPQHF. CDR3 nucleotide sequence: TGTGCCAGCAGCTTGGATGGCGTCGGCCAGGGCCAGCCCCAGCATTTT.